Shown below are 25 T cell receptor beta chains from a single sample sequenced in a study of blood T cells in healthy people across ages. A J-beta primer mix and a sample-barcoded 5' primer were used in a second PCR of about 7 to 12 cycles. One entry per CDR3 protein results from TCRdb running MiXCR on the 5' RACE reads. The sample includes around 1,900,000 distinct CDR3 sequences, about two fifths seen only once; the top ten take 23%. Source material: blood. These receptors were collected from a human donor in good health.

V and J are TRBV6-2 or TRBV6-3 and TRBJ2-3; TRBD2 matches at 10 bases. With V trimmed by 2 bases and J by 6 bases, 5 bases remained unmatched. Per germline, CDR1 MNHEY and CDR2 SVGEGT. The CDR3 contains 15 residues. CDR3: CASSYQGLATDTQYF. CDR3 coding DNA: TGTGCCAGCAGTTACCAGGGACTAGCGACCGATACGCAGTATTTT.

V is TRBV12-3 or TRBV12-4 and J is TRBJ2-3, with unresolved D. The ends were cut back, 0 bases at V and 3 bases at J, with 7 bases in the middle. The CDR3 is made up of 14 amino acids. The DNA for the CDR3 is TGTGCCAGCAGTTTAGCCAGTCAAACAGATACGCAGTATTTT. It specifies CASSLASQTDTQYF.

The chain employs TRBV28 and TRBJ2-7; TRBD2 matches 8 bases. CDR3 length: 18 residues. CDR1 is MDHEN, CDR2 SYDVKM, per germline. V lost 5 bases and J lost 0; bases outside the gene matches: 15. The CDR3 DNA follows: TGTGCCAGCAGTCCATTCCCCGGCGGGGGGCTGAGCTCCTACGAGCAGTACTTC. Translated, it gives CASSPFPGGGLSSYEQYF. Complete variable domain (other parts from reference TRBV28 and TRBJ2-7): DVKVTQSSRYLVKRTGEKVFLECVQDMDHENMFWYRQDPGLGLRLIYFSYDVKMKEKGDIPEGYSVSREKKERFSLILESASTNQTSMYLCASSPFPGGGLSSYEQYFGPGTRLTVT.

The V gene is TRBV2, the J gene TRBJ1-1, with D tentatively TRBD1 (5 bases). CDR3 length: 15 residues. Germline V CDR1 and CDR2: SNHLY, FYNNEI. Trimming pared 6 bases from V and 1 base from J, leaving 15 bases between. The CDR3 loop reads CASRSSRGENTEAFF. CDR3 DNA: TGTGCCAGCAGATCCTCGAGGGGAGAGAACACTGAAGCTTTCTTT.

This chain links TRBV19 with TRBJ2-7; TRBD2 matches 8 bases. V was pared by 10 bases and J by 1 base, with 12 bases of the junction left unmatched. The germline gives CDR1 LNHDA, CDR2 SQIVND (reference sequence). The CDR3 runs to 15 residues. The CDR3: CAIPGGRVPSYEQYF. The CDR3 nucleotides read TGTGCCATCCCGGGGGGGCGGGTACCGTCCTACGAGCAGTACTTC.

This CDR3 is CSAREDRNPYNEQFF. The CDR3 DNA follows: TGCAGTGCTAGAGAAGACAGGAATCCCTACAATGAGCAGTTCTTC. This rearrangement joins TRBV20-1 to TRBJ2-1; possibly TRBD1 for D (6 bases). Germline V gene lookup returns CDR1 DFQATT and CDR2 SNEGSKA (reference sequence). The CDR3 spans 15 residues. Trimming removed 0 bases from V and 2 bases from J, with 11 bases in between.

The chain employs TRBV28 and TRBJ2-7; 7 bases are a match to TRBD1. Germline-derived CDR1 and CDR2 are MDHEN and SYDVKM. After removal of 5 bases from V and 6 bases from J, the junction contained 4 bases not matched to a gene. The CDR3 consists of 12 residues. CDR3 protein: CASSGTVGEQYF. The CDR3 bases are TGTGCCAGCAGTGGGACAGTTGGCGAGCAGTACTTC. The whole variable domain, filled in from reference TRBV28 and TRBJ2-7, reads DVKVTQSSRYLVKRTGEKVFLECVQDMDHENMFWYRQDPGLGLRLIYFSYDVKMKEKGDIPEGYSVSREKKERFSLILESASTNQTSMYLCASSGTVGEQYFGPGTRLTVT.

This clonotype was found a few times. The chain combines TRBV7-2 with TRBJ2-5; TRBD2 might be the D (6 bases). CDR1 is SGHTA and CDR2 is FQGNSA in the germline V gene. V gave up 3 bases and J gave up 4 bases, with 12 bases separating them. The CDR3 runs 14 residues. CDR3 DNA: TGTGCCAGCAGCTTTTCGGGACTTTCAGAGACCCAGTACTTC. As protein: CASSFSGLSETQYF.

This clonotype was counted only a few times. This rearrangement joins TRBV6-5 to TRBJ2-1, with 16 nucleotides matching TRBD2. This CDR3 has 18 residues. After removal of 0 bases from V and 10 bases from J, the junction contained 9 bases not matched to a gene. Germline lookup yields CDR1 MNHEY and CDR2 SVGAGI. The CDR3 loop reads CASSYSGLAGGYSKEQFF. The CDR3, as DNA: TGTGCCAGCAGTTACTCGGGACTAGCGGGGGGGTACTCCAAAGAGCAGTTCTTC.

This clonotype has more than one count but fewer than ten. The rearrangement joins TRBV9 to TRBJ1-2; D is undetermined. Between the trimmed V and J ends, which lost 7 bases and 8 bases, there was a span of 18 bases. The CDR3 is 13 residues long. Germline V gene lookup returns CDR1 SGDLS and CDR2 YYNGEE. In nucleotides, the CDR3 is TGTGCCAGCTCACCAAATGTGTTGGGAGGCTACACCTTC. Protein product: CASSPNVLGGYTF.

The chain uses TRBV4-1 and TRBJ2-5; possible D gene TRBD1, 6 bases. The CDR3 has 16 residues. V lost 1 base and J 4 bases, leaving 16 bases between the germline ends. Germline loops: CDR1 MGHRA, CDR2 YSYEKL. This CDR3 is CASSQVVGGGPETQYF. CDR3 DNA sequence: TGCGCCAGCAGCCAAGTAGTTGGTGGGGGCCCAGAGACCCAGTACTTC.

The genes are TRBV6-5 and TRBJ2-7, with a possible D match to TRBD1 (6 bases). Trimming took off 2 bases at V and 2 bases at J, with 28 bases between the two ends. Per the germline V gene, CDR1 is MNHEY and CDR2 is SVGAGI. The CDR3 has 20 residues. The CDR3 DNA follows: TGTGCCAGCAGTTACCCCGTCGTCTGGTCGTCGGGACAACTCACCTACGAGCAGTACTTC. This gives the protein CASSYPVVWSSGQLTYEQYF.

This chain joins TRBV6-1 and TRBJ1-1, with D unclear. Trimming removed 3 bases at V and 8 bases at J, with 7 bases between. The CDR3 runs 11 residues. Germline-derived CDR1 and CDR2 are MNHNS and SASEGT. In nucleotides, the CDR3 is TGTGCCAGCAGTGAGGAATTAGAAGCTTTCTTT. It codes for CASSEELEAFF.

This clonotype was seen a few times. The chain is built from TRBV28 and TRBJ2-3; perhaps TRBD2 as D (5 bases). The V gene lost 11 bases and the J gene lost 2 bases, with 14 bases spanning the gap. From germline, CDR1 is MDHEN and CDR2 SYDVKM. This CDR3 comprises 13 residues. Written as DNA, the CDR3 is TGTGCCTCGAGAGCGGTACTCACAGATACGCAGTATTTT. Translated: CASRAVLTDTQYF.

In this sample, this clonotype turned up many times. This sequence joins TRBV29-1 and TRBJ2-1; TRBD1 matches 10 bases. V gave up 4 bases and J gave up 7 bases; unmatched junction bases: 4. CDR3 length: 13 residues. Germline assignment: CDR1 SQVTM and CDR2 ANQGSEA. The DNA for the CDR3 is TGCAGCGTTGGTGGGACAGGGGTGAATGAGCAGTTCTTC. Translating gives CSVGGTGVNEQFF.

This clonotype was picked up a small number of times. The chain uses TRBV3-1 and TRBJ2-7, with TRBD2 matching over 8 bases. V was pared by 2 bases and J by 2 bases, with 17 bases of the junction left unmatched. CDR3 length: 19 residues. The germline CDR1 and CDR2 sequences are LGHDT and YNNKEL (reference sequence). The CDR3 here is CASSQHKVLLGGGPYEQYF. In DNA, the CDR3 is TGTGCCAGCAGCCAACACAAGGTTCTTCTGGGCGGGGGGCCCTACGAGCAGTACTTC.

The chain joins TRBV20-1 to TRBJ1-1; D not resolved. Trimming pared 0 bases from V and 6 bases from J, leaving 11 bases between. The germline gives CDR1 DFQATT, CDR2 SNEGSKA (reference sequence). The CDR3 extends over 13 amino acids. The CDR3 nucleotides are TGCAGTGCTAGAGATCTAGCGTGGTCTGAAGCTTTCTTT. Encoded protein: CSARDLAWSEAFF.

This clonotype was seen a handful of times. The V gene is TRBV9, the J gene TRBJ2-3, with D perhaps TRBD1 (6 bases). Germline V lookup: CDR1 SGDLS, CDR2 YYNGEE. The CDR3 length is 17 residues. Trimming removed 0 bases at V and 3 bases at J, with 17 bases between. CDR3 bases: TGTGCCAGCAGCGTAGCAACATCAGGGGAGTGGACAGATACGCAGTATTTT. Amino acids: CASSVATSGEWTDTQYF. Looking up the rest from reference TRBV9 and TRBJ2-3 gives the full variable domain: DSGVTQTPKHLITATGQRVTLRCSPRSGDLSVYWYQQSLDQGLQFLIQYYNGEERAKGNILERFSAQQFPDLHSELNLSSLELGDSALYFCASSVATSGEWTDTQYFGPGTRLTVL.

This clonotype was observed a single time. The junction differs from germline at one of its ends, possibly a read error. The chain recombines TRBV7-2 with TRBJ1-4; 7 bases fit TRBD1. This CDR3 is 14 amino acids long. Germline CDR1 is SGHTA and CDR2 is FQGNSA. CDR3 nucleotides: TGCGCCAGCAGACAGGGCTACTCAAGTGAAAAACTGTTTTTT. Its translation: CASRQGYSSEKLFF.

This rearrangement joins TRBV6-2 or TRBV6-3 to TRBJ2-7; D is unclear. Germline CDR1 reads MNHEY; CDR2 reads SVGEGT. This CDR3 contains 14 residues. V gave up 0 bases and J gave up 3 bases, with 9 bases separating them. The CDR3 sequence: CASSYSAEHYEQYF. CDR3 sequence (DNA): TGTGCCAGCAGTTACTCGGCAGAGCACTACGAGCAGTACTTC.

This rearrangement joins TRBV14 to TRBJ2-3; the D gene is possibly TRBD1 (6 bases). CDR1 and CDR2 (germline): SGHDN, FVKESK. The CDR3 runs 15 residues. Trimming shortened V by 5 bases and J by 7 bases, and 19 bases separated the two germline ends. CDR3 residues: CASSSNREMAHTQYF. As DNA, the CDR3 is TGTGCCAGCAGCTCGAACAGGGAAATGGCGCATACGCAGTATTTT. Supplemented by reference TRBV14 and TRBJ2-3, the full variable domain reads EAGVTQFPSHSVIEKGQTVTLRCDPISGHDNLYWYRRVMGKEIKFLLHFVKESKQDESGMPNNRFLAERTGGTYSTLKVQPAELEDSGVYFCASSSNREMAHTQYFGPGTRLTVL.

The genes are TRBV4-1 and TRBJ2-3; D gene uncertain. The CDR3 is 16 amino acids. Per the germline V gene, CDR1 is MGHRA and CDR2 is YSYEKL. V was trimmed by 1 base and J by 2 bases, leaving 13 bases between them. The CDR3 is CASSQAAALNTDTQYF. The CDR3 DNA reads TGCGCCAGCAGCCAAGCGGCTGCGCTAAACACAGATACGCAGTATTTT.

The chain couples TRBV7-6 to TRBJ2-7, with TRBD1 identical over 8 bases. V lost 4 bases to trimming and J lost 3 bases; unmatched junction nucleotides: 8. The length of the CDR3 is 15 residues. The germline CDR1 and CDR2 sequences are SGHVS and FNYEAQ. CDR3 protein: CASSSSPGQDYEQYF. Here the CDR3 DNA reads TGTGCCAGCAGCTCCTCTCCGGGACAGGACTACGAGCAGTACTTC.

The chain links TRBV4-2 to TRBJ2-1; possibly TRBD1 for D (7 bases). V was pared by 4 bases and J by 7 bases, with 20 bases between. CDR3 length: 16 amino acids. Germline CDR1 LGHNA, CDR2 YNFKEQ. CDR3 sequence reads: CASSPFRGVWRNEQFF. CDR3 coding DNA: TGTGCCAGCAGCCCATTCAGGGGGGTCTGGAGGAATGAGCAGTTCTTC.

This chain connects TRBV12-3 or TRBV12-4 to TRBJ2-1, with D maybe TRBD1 (6 bases). V was trimmed by 6 bases and J by 2 bases, leaving 20 bases between them. The CDR3 runs 17 residues. CDR3 DNA sequence: TGTGCCAGCAGCCCCTTCCCTACAGGGACCCCCTACAATGAGCAGTTCTTC. It yields the protein CASSPFPTGTPYNEQFF.